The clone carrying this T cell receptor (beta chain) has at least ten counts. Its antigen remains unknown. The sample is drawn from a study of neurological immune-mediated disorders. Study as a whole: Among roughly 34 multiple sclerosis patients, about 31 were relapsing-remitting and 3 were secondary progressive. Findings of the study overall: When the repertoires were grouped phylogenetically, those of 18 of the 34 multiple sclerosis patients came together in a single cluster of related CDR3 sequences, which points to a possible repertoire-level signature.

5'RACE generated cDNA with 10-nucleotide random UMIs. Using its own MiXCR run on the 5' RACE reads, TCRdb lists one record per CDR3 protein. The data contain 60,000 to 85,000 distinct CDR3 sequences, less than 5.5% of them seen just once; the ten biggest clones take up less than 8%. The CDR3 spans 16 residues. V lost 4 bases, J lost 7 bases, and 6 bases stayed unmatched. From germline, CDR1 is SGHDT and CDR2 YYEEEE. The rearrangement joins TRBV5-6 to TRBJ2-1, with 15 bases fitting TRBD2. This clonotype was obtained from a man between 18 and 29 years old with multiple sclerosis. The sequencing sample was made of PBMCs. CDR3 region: CASSRGLAGGWNEQFF. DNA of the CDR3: TGTGCCAGCAGCCGCGGACTAGCGGGAGGGTGGAATGAGCAGTTCTTC.